The clone carrying this T cell receptor (beta chain) was seen more than once but under ten times. What it recognizes is unknown. Carried by the TCR beta cDNA libraries were unique molecular identifiers. TCRdb re-called the PCR reads through MiXCR, storing one row per CDR3 protein. The table lists about 400,000 distinct CDR3 sequences, less than 40% of them singletons. These data originate in a study of post-analysis software for immune sequencing data. General observations from the study: When patients were compared with controls, five TRBV segments were more frequent, TRBV5-6, TRBV5-1 and TRBV20-1 among them. Samples made in the same batch grouped tightly together by F measure.

Germline V gene lookup returns CDR1 SQVTM and CDR2 ANQGSEA. This CDR3 spans 15 amino acids. V shed 2 bases and J shed 1 base, with 11 bases lying between them. The sample comprised blood. The source of this sequence is a girl under 18 with multiple sclerosis. The chain recombines TRBV29-1 with TRBJ2-2; D unclear. The CDR3 spells CSVERRLENTGELFF. CDR3 bases: TGCAGCGTTGAAAGACGCCTAGAGAACACCGGGGAGCTGTTTTTT.